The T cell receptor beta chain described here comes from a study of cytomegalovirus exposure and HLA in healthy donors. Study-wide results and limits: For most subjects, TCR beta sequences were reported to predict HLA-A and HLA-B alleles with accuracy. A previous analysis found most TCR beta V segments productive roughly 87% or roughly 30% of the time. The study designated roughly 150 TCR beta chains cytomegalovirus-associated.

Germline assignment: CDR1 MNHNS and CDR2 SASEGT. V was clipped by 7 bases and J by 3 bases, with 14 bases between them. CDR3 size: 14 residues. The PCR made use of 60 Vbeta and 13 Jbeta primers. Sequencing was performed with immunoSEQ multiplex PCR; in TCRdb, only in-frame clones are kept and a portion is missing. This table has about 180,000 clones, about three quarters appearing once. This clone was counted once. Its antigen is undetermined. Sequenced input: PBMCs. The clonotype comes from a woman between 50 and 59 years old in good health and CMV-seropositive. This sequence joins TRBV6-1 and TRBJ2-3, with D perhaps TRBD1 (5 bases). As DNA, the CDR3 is TGTGCCAGCAAGAAGGGGCTAAGTACAGATACGCAGTATTTT. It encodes CASKKGLSTDTQYF.